One and the same sample provided the 16 T cell receptor beta chains below, sequenced in a study of blood T cells in healthy people across ages. It was with a sample-barcoded 5' primer and a J-beta primer mix that a second PCR of roughly 6 to 12 cycles was run. TCRdb passed the 5' RACE reads through MiXCR, listing each CDR3 protein once. The sample records roughly 1,000,000 distinct CDR3 sequences, about 25% being singletons. The same sample was also used in a study of T cells of mothers and their children.

Input material: blood. Receptor source: a girl aged 2-10 years in good health.

This chain links TRBV20-1 with TRBJ1-1, with D tentatively TRBD1 (5 bases). V lost 3 bases and J 1 base, leaving 18 bases between the germline ends. This CDR3 comprises 16 residues. Germline CDR1 DFQATT, CDR2 SNEGSKA (reference sequence). The chain's CDR3 is CSARSSAGPTNTEAFF. CDR3 DNA sequence: TGCAGTGCTAGGTCCTCAGCGGGACCGACGAACACTGAAGCTTTCTTT.

The chain recombines TRBV6-1 with TRBJ2-3; a possible D gene is TRBD1 (7 bases). This CDR3 region has 17 residues. V was clipped by 7 bases and J by 6 bases, with 26 bases between them. CDR1 and CDR2 from the germline V gene are MNHNS and SASEGT. In DNA, the CDR3 is TGTGCCAGCACCCCCATCGGGGGACAGATCATCTTTGATACGCAGTATTTT. Its protein product is CASTPIGGQIIFDTQYF.

The rearrangement joins TRBV28 to TRBJ2-5; TRBD2 matches 10 bases. Germline V gives CDR1 MDHEN, CDR2 SYDVKM. The CDR3 has 14 residues. V lost 11 bases to trimming and J lost 5 bases; unmatched junction nucleotides: 11. The CDR3 coding sequence is TGTGCCCCCCGCCCTAGCGGGAGTTGGGAGACCCAGTACTTC. This codes for CAPRPSGSWETQYF. Full variable domain (missing parts from reference TRBV28 and TRBJ2-5): DVKVTQSSRYLVKRTGEKVFLECVQDMDHENMFWYRQDPGLGLRLIYFSYDVKMKEKGDIPEGYSVSREKKERFSLILESASTNQTSMYLCAPRPSGSWETQYFGPGTRLLVL.

The chain uses TRBV4-3 and TRBJ2-5; D is possibly TRBD1 (5 bases). Trimming stripped 1 base from V and 0 bases from J, with 12 bases between. The CDR3 extends over 16 amino acids. Germline CDR1 reads LGHNA; CDR2 reads YSLEER. The CDR3, as DNA: TGCGCCAGCAGCCAAGTGGGATCAGGGAACCAAGAGACCCAGTACTTC. Protein sequence: CASSQVGSGNQETQYF.

V is TRBV28 and J is TRBJ2-5, with D possibly TRBD1 on 6 matching bases. V was trimmed by 6 bases and J by 5 bases, leaving 13 bases between them. The CDR3 has 13 amino acids. Germline CDR1 and CDR2: MDHEN and SYDVKM. The CDR3, as DNA: TGTGCCAGCAGGGCTACAGGGACGGAGACCCAGTACTTC. Protein sequence: CASRATGTETQYF.

This rearrangement joins TRBV20-1 to TRBJ2-1; TRBD1 aligns across 9 bases. Judging by the DNA end, TRBJ2-5 fits better; the J call may be wrong. The CDR3 totals 14 residues. Germline CDR1 and CDR2: DFQATT and SNEGSKA (reference sequence). CDR3 sequence (DNA): TGCAGTGCTAGGCACAGGGGGCGGGAGGAGACCCAGTACTTC. The encoded protein is CSARHRGREETQYF.

With regard to this clonotype: A junction end diverges from the germline sequence, so it may reflect a read error. The CDR3 DNA follows: TGTGCCAGCAGTTTGAGCTGGCGGGAGCTGCCTTTC. Translation: CASSLSWRELPF. V usage is TRBV12-3 or TRBV12-4 and J usage is TRBJ1-2; the D is unclear. The CDR3 has 12 amino acids.

This clonotype was counted between two and nine times. V and J are TRBV20-1 and TRBJ2-1; the D is unclear. Germline V CDR1 and CDR2: DFQATT, SNEGSKA (reference sequence). This CDR3 contains 15 residues. V gave up 5 bases and J gave up 8 bases, with 22 bases separating them. CDR3 DNA: TGCAGTGCTTCGCCTCGGAGCCCGAGTAGGGATGAGCAGTTCTTC. Protein product: CSASPRSPSRDEQFF.

This chain joins TRBV6-6 and TRBJ2-3, with D possibly matching TRBD1 (5 bases). The germline V gene has CDR1 MNHNY and CDR2 SVGAGI (reference sequence). The CDR3 runs to 13 residues. Trimming took 7 bases from V and 2 from J, leaving 10 bases between them. CDR3 amino acids: CASIRGTTDTQYF. CDR3 DNA: TGTGCCAGCATAAGGGGAACCACAGATACGCAGTATTTT.

The chain combines TRBV2 with TRBJ2-5, with TRBD2 identical over 7 bases. The CDR3 totals 16 residues. V lost 2 bases and J lost 5; bases outside the gene matches: 11. From germline, CDR1 is SNHLY and CDR2 FYNNEI. For the CDR3, the DNA is TGTGCCAGCAGTGAATGGGAGGGGCAATTAGGGGAGACCCAGTACTTC. It codes for CASSEWEGQLGETQYF.

The J gene is TRBJ2-2, the V gene TRBV7-3, with D unresolved. CDR3 length: 13 residues. V was shortened by 1 base and J by 6 bases, with 6 bases between the two germline ends. Germline CDR1 reads SGHTA; CDR2 reads FQGTGA. CDR3 sequence (DNA): TGTGCCAGCAGCTTAATATTCCCCGGGGAGCTGTTTTTT. It encodes CASSLIFPGELFF. Supplemented by reference TRBV7-3 and TRBJ2-2, the full variable domain reads GAGVSQTPSNKVTEKGKYVELRCDPISGHTALYWYRQSLGQGPEFLIYFQGTGAADDSGLPNDRFFAVRPEGSVSTLKIQRTERGDSAVYLCASSLIFPGELFFGEGSRLTVL.

This clonotype was picked up a small number of times. V is TRBV6-5 and J is TRBJ2-3, with 10 bases that match TRBD2. The V gene end was trimmed by 5 bases and the J gene end by 4 bases; junction bases not matched to a gene: 6. The CDR3 has 15 residues. Germline assignment: CDR1 MNHEY and CDR2 SVGAGI. CDR3 sequence: CASSQLAGGSDTQYF. The DNA of the CDR3 is TGTGCCAGCAGTCAGTTAGCGGGAGGCTCAGATACGCAGTATTTT.

This clonotype has more than one count but fewer than ten. The V gene is TRBV28, the J gene TRBJ2-7; 8 nucleotides agree with TRBD2. The junction had 3 bases not matched to a gene; V was cut back by 7 bases and J by 1 base. Germline lookup yields CDR1 MDHEN and CDR2 SYDVKM. There are 13 residues in the CDR3. The CDR3 DNA reads as TGTGCCAGCACAAGCGGGAGATCCTACGAGCAGTACTTC. Protein sequence: CASTSGRSYEQYF. Supplemented by reference TRBV28 and TRBJ2-7, the full variable domain reads DVKVTQSSRYLVKRTGEKVFLECVQDMDHENMFWYRQDPGLGLRLIYFSYDVKMKEKGDIPEGYSVSREKKERFSLILESASTNQTSMYLCASTSGRSYEQYFGPGTRLTVT.

This chain uses TRBV29-1 with TRBJ2-5, with TRBD1 matching 7 bases. The J call could be wrong; TRBJ2-1 is a better fit for the DNA end. Germline V lookup: CDR1 SQVTM, CDR2 ANQGSEA. This CDR3 has 13 amino acids. The CDR3 region has the DNA TGCAGCGTTGAACAGCAGGGGGAAGGTGAGCAGTTCTTC. Translated: CSVEQQGEGEQFF.

This clonotype was observed a few times. V usage is TRBV5-1 and J usage is TRBJ2-5, with TRBD1 matching over 7 bases. Per the germline V gene, CDR1 is SGHRS and CDR2 is YFSETQ. The CDR3 is 14 amino acids. Unmatched junction bases numbered 3, after V lost 0 bases and J lost 4 bases. CDR3 sequence reads: CASSLDRGVETQYF. The DNA of the CDR3 is TGCGCCAGCAGCTTGGACAGGGGAGTAGAGACCCAGTACTTC.

The chain employs TRBV11-2 and TRBJ1-2; 10 bases fit TRBD1. The CDR3 contains 14 residues. Germline loops: CDR1 SGHAT, CDR2 FQNNGV. The trim removed 5 bases at V and 8 bases at J, leaving 8 bases unmatched. CDR3 nucleotides: TGTGCCAGCAGCCCGAGAGGGACAGGGGAAGGCTACACCTTC. The encoded protein is CASSPRGTGEGYTF.